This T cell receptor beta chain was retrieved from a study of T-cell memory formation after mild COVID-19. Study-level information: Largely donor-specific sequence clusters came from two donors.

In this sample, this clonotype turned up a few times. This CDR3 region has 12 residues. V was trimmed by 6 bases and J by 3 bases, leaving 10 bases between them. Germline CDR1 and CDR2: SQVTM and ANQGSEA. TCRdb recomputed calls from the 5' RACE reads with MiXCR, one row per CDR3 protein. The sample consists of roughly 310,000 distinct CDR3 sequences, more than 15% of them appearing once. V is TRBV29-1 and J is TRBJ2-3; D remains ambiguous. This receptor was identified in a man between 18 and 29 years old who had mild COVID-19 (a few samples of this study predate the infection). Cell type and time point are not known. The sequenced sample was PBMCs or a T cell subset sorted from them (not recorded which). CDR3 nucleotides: TGCAGCGTCGAGTCGGGTACAGATACGCAGTATTTT. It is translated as CSVESGTDTQYF.